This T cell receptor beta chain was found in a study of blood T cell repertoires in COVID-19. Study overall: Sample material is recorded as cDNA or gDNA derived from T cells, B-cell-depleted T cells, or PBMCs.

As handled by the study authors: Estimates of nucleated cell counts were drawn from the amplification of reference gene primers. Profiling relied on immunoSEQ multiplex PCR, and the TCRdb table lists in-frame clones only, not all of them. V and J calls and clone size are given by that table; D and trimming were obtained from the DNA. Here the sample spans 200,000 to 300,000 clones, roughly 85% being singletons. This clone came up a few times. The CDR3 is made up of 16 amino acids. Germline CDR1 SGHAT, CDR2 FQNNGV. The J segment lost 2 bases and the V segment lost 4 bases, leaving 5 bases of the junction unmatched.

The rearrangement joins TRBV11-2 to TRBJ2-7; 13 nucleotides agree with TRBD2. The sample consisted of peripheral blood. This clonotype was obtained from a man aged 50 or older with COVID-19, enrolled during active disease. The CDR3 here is CASSSATSGGPYEQYF. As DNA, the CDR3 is TGTGCCAGCAGCTCCGCGACTAGCGGGGGGCCCTACGAGCAGTACTTC.